What follows are 20 T cell receptor beta chains derived from one specimen sequenced in a study of T cell responses to AZD1222 COVID-19 vaccine. Libraries were prepared by immunoSEQ multiplex PCR; TCRdb keeps only in-frame clonotypes and omits some of them. The sample consists of about 94,000 clones, roughly 89% of them appearing once. Sequencing used peripheral blood, obtained on day 0 of AZD1222 vaccination. The receptors originated from an adult in good health.

The chain combines TRBV13 with TRBJ1-2, with D possibly TRBD1 on 6 matching bases. The CDR3 has 16 residues. The germline V and J ends were trimmed by 5 bases and 1 base, with 17 bases remaining between them. From germline, CDR1 is PRHDT and CDR2 FYEKMQ (reference sequence). The CDR3 region is CASSQDRSGVNYGYTF. For the CDR3, the DNA is TGTGCCAGCAGCCAAGACAGGTCTGGGGTTAACTATGGCTACACCTTC.

The rearrangement joins TRBV19 to TRBJ1-2; a weak D match, TRBD1 (6 bases). Trimming removed 3 bases at V and 8 bases at J, with 13 bases between. Per germline, CDR1 LNHDA and CDR2 SQIVND (reference sequence). CDR3 length: 13 residues. DNA for the CDR3: TGTGCCAGTAGTATGCGCAGGGGTGGCGGCTACACCTTC. Translation: CASSMRRGGGYTF.

The rearrangement joins TRBV19 to TRBJ2-7; tentative D call: TRBD2 (5 bases). V lost 8 bases and J lost 0, with 14 bases in between. The germline V gene encodes CDR1 LNHDA and CDR2 SQIVND (reference sequence). The CDR3 sequence is 14 residues long. CDR3 DNA: TGTGCCAGTTCGCCTCGGGGAGACTCCTACGAGCAGTACTTC. Protein sequence: CASSPRGDSYEQYF.

With regard to this clone: The sample holds other DNA sequences that translate to the same CDR3. The rearrangement uses TRBV7-9 and TRBJ1-1, with D perhaps TRBD1 (6 bases). The germline V gene encodes CDR1 SEHNR and CDR2 FQNEAQ (reference sequence). V gave up 5 bases and J gave up 8 bases, with 12 bases separating them. This CDR3 has 12 amino acids. The CDR3 bases are TGTGCCAGCAGCCCATCCGGGACAGAAGCTTTCTTT. This sequence encodes CASSPSGTEAFF.

The CDR3 bases are TGTGCCAGTAGTATGGATAGGACAGCCCTAGAGACTAACTATGGCTACACCTTC. Translated: CASSMDRTALETNYGYTF. J is TRBJ1-2 and V is TRBV19; D possibly corresponds to TRBD1 (6 bases). The germline V gene encodes CDR1 LNHDA and CDR2 SQIVND (reference sequence). Trimming pared 3 bases from V and 0 bases from J, leaving 20 bases between. The CDR3 runs 18 residues.

The genes are TRBV16 and TRBJ2-3, with D possibly being TRBD2 (6 bases). Trimming shortened V by 4 bases and J by 1 base, and 12 bases separated the two germline ends. Germline V CDR1 and CDR2: KGHSY, FQNENV. CDR3 length equals 15 residues. The CDR3 region has the DNA TGTGCCAGCAGCCCGCTGCGGGGTGGCACAGATACGCAGTATTTT. This translates into CASSPLRGGTDTQYF.

This chain uses TRBV7-3 with TRBJ1-1; TRBD1 is a possible D gene (6 bases). Per the germline V gene, CDR1 is SGHTA and CDR2 is FQGTGA. V dropped 4 bases and J dropped 1 base, with 7 bases sitting between them. This CDR3 spans 13 amino acids. The chain's CDR3 is CASSSGANTEAFF. CDR3 coding DNA: TGTGCCAGCAGCTCGGGGGCGAACACTGAAGCTTTCTTT.

In this sample, this clone turned up once. The chain links TRBV6-4 to TRBJ2-3; 8 bases line up with TRBD2. Germline CDR1 reads MRHNA; CDR2 reads SNTAGT. Trimming at V came to 2 bases and at J to 4 bases, leaving 11 bases not matched to a gene. The CDR3 is made up of 17 amino acids. CDR3 nucleotide sequence: TGTGCCAGCAGTGACGTCGCGGGGGGCTCGGCGCCAGATACGCAGTATTTT. It translates to CASSDVAGGSAPDTQYF.

The CDR3 loop reads CASRPPSASSYEQYF. DNA for the CDR3: TGTGCCAGCAGACCACCTAGCGCTAGTTCCTACGAGCAGTACTTC. The V gene is TRBV6-5, the J gene TRBJ2-7; possibly TRBD2 for D (6 bases). V lost 6 bases, J lost 1 base, and 16 bases lay in between. The CDR3 is made up of 15 amino acids. Per germline, CDR1 MNHEY and CDR2 SVGAGI.

The rearrangement links TRBV19 to TRBJ1-5; D is uncertain. The germline gives CDR1 LNHDA, CDR2 SQIVND (reference sequence). The CDR3 loop spans 12 amino acids. With 2 bases removed from V and 6 bases from J, the gap between germline ends came to 5 bases. The DNA of the CDR3 is TGTGCCAGTAGTATATGGGGTCAGCCCCAGCATTTT. Residues: CASSIWGQPQHF.

In DNA, the CDR3 is TGCGCCAGCAGAATACAGCCTTCTTTAGACGAGCAGTACTTC. Its protein is CASRIQPSLDEQYF. The rearrangement joins TRBV5-1 to TRBJ2-7; D is uncertain. V was shortened by 5 bases and J by 5 bases, with 17 bases between the two germline ends. The CDR3 is 14 amino acids. The germline gives CDR1 SGHRS, CDR2 YFSETQ.

The CDR3 DNA reads as TGTGCCAGCAGCCCGACGGACAGGGGAAGGGCTGAAGCTTTCTTT. Protein product: CASSPTDRGRAEAFF. The chain employs TRBV7-3 and TRBJ1-1; 9 bases agree with TRBD1. Germline-derived CDR1 and CDR2 are SGHTA and FQGTGA. The CDR3 has 15 residues. Losses at the gene ends were 5 bases for V and 6 bases for J; bases not matched to a gene: 10.

CDR3 DNA: TGTGCCAGCAGCTTAGCCCCCACCTACAATGAGCAGTTCTTC. Its protein product is CASSLAPTYNEQFF. This rearrangement joins TRBV11-3 to TRBJ2-1; D gene uncertain. Trimming pared 1 base from V and 2 bases from J, leaving 6 bases between. Germline V gives CDR1 SGHNT, CDR2 YENEEA. This CDR3 has 14 residues.

This chain connects TRBV4-3 to TRBJ2-7, with D possibly being TRBD1 (5 bases). CDR1 and CDR2 from the germline V gene are LGHNA and YSLEER. V dropped 0 bases and J dropped 7 bases, with 16 bases sitting between them. This CDR3 contains 15 residues. CDR3 sequence: CASSQEPRVPGEQYF. In DNA form, the CDR3 reads TGCGCCAGCAGCCAAGAGCCCAGGGTTCCTGGTGAGCAGTACTTC.

This rearrangement joins TRBV5-1 to TRBJ1-6; D call uncertain. Trimming stripped 2 bases from V and 11 bases from J, with 11 bases between. Germline V gene sequence: CDR1 SGHRS, CDR2 YFSETQ. CDR3 size: 13 residues. As DNA, the CDR3 is TGCGCCAGCAGCTTACGGGGAGTCCCACCCCTCCACTTT. Translating gives CASSLRGVPPLHF.

The chain links TRBV7-9 to TRBJ2-2, with unresolved D. There are 15 residues in the CDR3. The V gene's germline CDR1 is SEHNR and CDR2 FQNEAQ (reference sequence). The germline V and J ends were trimmed by 2 bases and 6 bases, with 13 bases remaining between them. In DNA form, the CDR3 reads TGTGCCAGCAGCTTAAATTCTGGTGGGGCCGGGGAGCTGTTTTTT. Amino acid sequence: CASSLNSGGAGELFF.

This chain uses TRBV7-5 with TRBJ2-1; TRBD2, the table's D call, was not compared with the DNA. TRBV7-5 is recorded as a pseudogene. The CDR3 has 13 residues. CDR3 DNA sequence: TGTGCCAGATCCTCTAGGGGGGGCAATGAGCAGTTCTTC. This gives the protein CARSSRGGNEQFF.

The V and J genes are TRBV5-5 and TRBJ2-3; weak D call: TRBD2 (5 bases). Per germline, CDR1 SGHKS and CDR2 YYEKEE (reference sequence). The CDR3 runs to 17 residues. The V gene lost 0 bases and the J gene lost 0 bases, with 14 bases spanning the gap. The CDR3, as DNA: TGTGCCAGCAGCTTGGAGAGTGTGACTATCAGCACAGATACGCAGTATTTT. This gives the protein CASSLESVTISTDTQYF.

This clone was observed a single time. This chain uses TRBV19 with TRBJ1-2; a possible D gene is TRBD1 (5 bases). Germline CDR1 is LNHDA and CDR2 is SQIVND (reference sequence). The length of the CDR3 is 16 residues. Trimming took 9 bases from V and 7 from J, leaving 27 bases between them. The CDR3 DNA reads TGTGCCAGCCTCTTTTCAGGGTTACAGGAGACAGCTGGCTACACCTTC. Amino acid sequence: CASLFSGLQETAGYTF.

The J gene is TRBJ2-3, the V gene TRBV5-1, with TRBD2 identical over 9 bases. Per germline, CDR1 SGHRS and CDR2 YFSETQ. V trimming: 0 bases; J trimming: 6 bases; junction bases outside the gene matches: 5. The CDR3 covers 15 residues. The CDR3 region has the DNA TGCGCCAGCAGCTTGGTGGCGGGGGGGCCCGATACGCAGTATTTT. Amino acids: CASSLVAGGPDTQYF.